This T cell receptor (beta chain) was captured in a study of cytomegalovirus exposure and HLA in healthy donors. Across the whole study: Among the approximately 380 donors who were genotyped, about 80% fell in the genetic ancestry cluster that is associated with self-reported Caucasian donors. General study points: About 87% or about 30% of the time was how often most TCR beta V segments were productive, according to an earlier analysis.

V was clipped by 0 bases and J by 3 bases; unmatched bases: 11. Per germline, CDR1 SGHAT and CDR2 FQNNGV. This CDR3 is built from 19 residues. The study ran its PCR with 60 Vbeta and 13 Jbeta primers. The data were produced by immunoSEQ multiplex PCR, yet TCRdb's version contains in-frame clones alone and is incomplete. The sample holds under 130,000 clones, 69% seen once. This clone was picked up a small number of times. The target antigen is unknown. Donors showed nominal health when sampled, although they likely had unrecorded immune exposures. The V call is TRBV11-2, the J call TRBJ1-4; 9 nucleotides line up with TRBD1. The material sequenced was PBMCs. This receptor was identified in a man aged 25 to 40 in good health and CMV-seronegative. Here the CDR3 DNA reads TGTGCCAGCAGCTTAGAAGGGACAGGGTTCGGCGTGGCTAATGAAAAACTGTTTTTT. This codes for CASSLEGTGFGVANEKLFF. The full variable domain, with the rest looked up from reference TRBV11-2 and TRBJ1-4, is EAGVAQSPRYKIIEKRQSVAFWCNPISGHATLYWYQQILGQGPKLLIQFQNNGVVDDSQLPKDRFSAERLKGVDSTLKIQPAKLEDSAVYLCASSLEGTGFGVANEKLFFGSGTQLSVL.